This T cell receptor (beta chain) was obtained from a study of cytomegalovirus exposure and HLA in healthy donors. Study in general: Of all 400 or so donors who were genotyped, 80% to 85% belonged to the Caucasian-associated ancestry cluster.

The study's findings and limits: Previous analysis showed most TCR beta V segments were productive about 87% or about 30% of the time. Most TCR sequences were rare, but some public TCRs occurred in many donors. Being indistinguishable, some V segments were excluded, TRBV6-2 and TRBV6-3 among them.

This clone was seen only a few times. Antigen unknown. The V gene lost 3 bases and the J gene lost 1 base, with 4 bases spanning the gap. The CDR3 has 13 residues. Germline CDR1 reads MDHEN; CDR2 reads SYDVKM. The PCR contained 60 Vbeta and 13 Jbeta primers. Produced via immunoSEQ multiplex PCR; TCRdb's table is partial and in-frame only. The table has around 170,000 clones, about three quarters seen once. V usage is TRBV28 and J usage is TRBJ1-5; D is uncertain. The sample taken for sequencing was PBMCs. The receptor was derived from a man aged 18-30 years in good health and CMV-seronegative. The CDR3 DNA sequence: TGTGCCAGCAGTTTTAAAAGCAATCAGCCCCAGCATTTT. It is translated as CASSFKSNQPQHF.